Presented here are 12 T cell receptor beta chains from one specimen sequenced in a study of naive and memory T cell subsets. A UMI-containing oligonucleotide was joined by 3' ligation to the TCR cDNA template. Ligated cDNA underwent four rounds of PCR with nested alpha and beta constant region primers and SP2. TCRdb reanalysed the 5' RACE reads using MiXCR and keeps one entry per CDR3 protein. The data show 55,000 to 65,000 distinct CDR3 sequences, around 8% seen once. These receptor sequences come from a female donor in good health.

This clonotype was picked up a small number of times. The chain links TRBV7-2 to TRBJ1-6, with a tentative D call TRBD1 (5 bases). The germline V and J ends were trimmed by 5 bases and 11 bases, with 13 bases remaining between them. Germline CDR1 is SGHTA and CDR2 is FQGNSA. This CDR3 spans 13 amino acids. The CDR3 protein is CASSVGPRAPLHF. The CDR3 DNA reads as TGTGCCAGCAGCGTGGGACCGAGAGCACCCCTCCACTTT.

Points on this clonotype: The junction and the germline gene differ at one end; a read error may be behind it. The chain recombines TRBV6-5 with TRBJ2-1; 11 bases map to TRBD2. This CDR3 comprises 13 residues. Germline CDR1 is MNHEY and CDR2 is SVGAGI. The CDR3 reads CVSSVAGGNEQFF. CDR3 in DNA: TGTGTCAGCAGTGTAGCGGGAGGGAATGAGCAGTTCTTC.

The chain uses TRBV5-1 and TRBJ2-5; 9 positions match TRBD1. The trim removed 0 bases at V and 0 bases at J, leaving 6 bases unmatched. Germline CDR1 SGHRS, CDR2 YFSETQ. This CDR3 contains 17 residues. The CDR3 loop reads CASSLAGTGLNQETQYF. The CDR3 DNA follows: TGCGCCAGCAGCTTGGCCGGGACAGGGCTCAACCAAGAGACCCAGTACTTC.

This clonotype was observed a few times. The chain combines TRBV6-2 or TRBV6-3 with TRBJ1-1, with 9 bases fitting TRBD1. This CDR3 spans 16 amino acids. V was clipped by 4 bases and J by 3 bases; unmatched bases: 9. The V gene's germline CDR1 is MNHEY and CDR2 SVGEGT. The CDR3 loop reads CASSFLGQGTDTEAFF. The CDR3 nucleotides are TGTGCCAGCAGTTTCCTGGGACAGGGCACGGACACTGAAGCTTTCTTT.

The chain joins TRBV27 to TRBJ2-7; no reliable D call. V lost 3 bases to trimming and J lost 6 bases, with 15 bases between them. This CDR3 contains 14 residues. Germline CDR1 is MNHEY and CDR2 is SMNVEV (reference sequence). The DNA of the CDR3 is TGTGCCAGCAGTTTCCGCGTCCGCAAGGGCGAGCAGTACTTC. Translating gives CASSFRVRKGEQYF.

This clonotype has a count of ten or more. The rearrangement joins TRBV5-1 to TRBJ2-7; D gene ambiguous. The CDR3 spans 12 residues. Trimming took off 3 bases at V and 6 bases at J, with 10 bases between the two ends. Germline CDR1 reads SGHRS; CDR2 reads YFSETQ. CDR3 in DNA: TGCGCCAGCAGCTCCCAGCCGGGCGAGCAGTACTTC. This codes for CASSSQPGEQYF.

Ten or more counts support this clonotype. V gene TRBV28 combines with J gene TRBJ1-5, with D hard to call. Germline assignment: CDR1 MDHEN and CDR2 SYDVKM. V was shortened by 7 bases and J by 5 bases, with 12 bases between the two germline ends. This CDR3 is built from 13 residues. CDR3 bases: TGTGCCAGCACCCTGGGCCAGTATCAGCCCCAGCATTTT. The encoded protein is CASTLGQYQPQHF.

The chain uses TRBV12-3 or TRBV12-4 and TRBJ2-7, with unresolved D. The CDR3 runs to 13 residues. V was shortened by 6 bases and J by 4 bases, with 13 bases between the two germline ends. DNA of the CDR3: TGTGCCAGCAGGATGACCCTAAGATACGAGCAGTACTTC. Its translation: CASRMTLRYEQYF.

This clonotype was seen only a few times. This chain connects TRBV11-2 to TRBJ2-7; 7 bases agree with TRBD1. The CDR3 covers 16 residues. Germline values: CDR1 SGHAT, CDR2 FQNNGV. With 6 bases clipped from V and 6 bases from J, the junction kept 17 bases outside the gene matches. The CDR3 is CASSPDRDGGLGEQYF. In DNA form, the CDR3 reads TGTGCCAGCAGTCCAGACAGGGACGGTGGACTGGGCGAGCAGTACTTC.

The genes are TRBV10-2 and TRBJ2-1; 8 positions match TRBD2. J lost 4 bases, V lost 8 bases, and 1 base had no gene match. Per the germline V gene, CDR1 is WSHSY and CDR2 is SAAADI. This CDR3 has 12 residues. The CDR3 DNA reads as TGCGCCAGCCAGCGGGGGTACAATGAGCAGTTCTTC. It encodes CASQRGYNEQFF.

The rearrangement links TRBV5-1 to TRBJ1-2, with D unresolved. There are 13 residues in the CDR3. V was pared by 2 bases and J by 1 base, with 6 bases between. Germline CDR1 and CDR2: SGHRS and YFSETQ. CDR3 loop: CASSLEINYGYTF. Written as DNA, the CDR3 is TGCGCCAGCAGCTTAGAGATTAACTATGGCTACACCTTC.

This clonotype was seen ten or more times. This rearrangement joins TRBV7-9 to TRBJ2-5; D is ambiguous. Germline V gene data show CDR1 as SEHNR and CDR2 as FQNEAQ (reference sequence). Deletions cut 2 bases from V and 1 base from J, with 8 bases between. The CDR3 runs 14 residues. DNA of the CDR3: TGTGCCAGCAGCTTAACTGGCTCCCAAGAGACCCAGTACTTC. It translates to CASSLTGSQETQYF.